This is a list of T cell receptor beta chains from one sample in a study of blood T cell repertoires in COVID-19. Assay: immunoSEQ multiplex PCR; the TCRdb copy retains only in-frame clones and omits some. The sample shows more than 150,000 clones, around 87% of them seen only once. What was sequenced was peripheral blood. The receptors stem from a man aged 40-50 years with active or convalescent COVID-19. The CDR3 runs from the conserved cysteine through the conserved F or W. A D gene is named only where the DNA matches it firmly.

v_gene	d_gene	j_gene	CDR3aa
TRBV19	.	TRBJ1-5	CASSIRGSLNQPQHF
TRBV5-1	.	TRBJ2-6	CASSARVSGANVLTF
TRBV15	TRBD1	TRBJ1-6	CATSRKQGTSPLHF
TRBV4-1	TRBD2	TRBJ2-2	CASSHRVLAGAYTGELFF
TRBV28	.	TRBJ2-5	CASRQGSWETQYF
TRBV27	TRBD2	TRBJ2-2	CASSAATSGFSTGELFF
TRBV13	.	TRBJ1-3	CASSLVDVGRTGGNTIYF
TRBV4-3	.	TRBJ2-3	CASSQERGTRTQYF
TRBV19	TRBD1	TRBJ2-7	CASSAGQGYEQYF
TRBV15	.	TRBJ1-4	CATSRDRAGTNEKLFF
TRBV12-3/TRBV12-4	TRBD1	TRBJ1-4	CASSFDRDEKLFF
TRBV27	.	TRBJ1-5	CASVDRRNQPQHF
TRBV29-1	.	TRBJ2-7	CSVDQRGTGSYEQYF
TRBV7-9	.	TRBJ1-2	CASSPGERTPRAGYTF
TRBV7-2	.	TRBJ2-7	CASSLTTYEQYF
TRBV6-5	.	TRBJ2-6	CATRVRSGANVLTF
TRBV6-5	.	TRBJ1-4	CASSYVGRNEKLFF
TRBV7-6	TRBD1	TRBJ2-7	CASSHPGTGVYEQYF
TRBV6-1	.	TRBJ1-5	CASSETGRRPQHF
TRBV7-8	TRBD2	TRBJ2-1	CASSRERGRYNEQFF
TRBV19	.	TRBJ1-2	CASSIVGGGVHGYTF
TRBV18	.	TRBJ1-4	CASSPLPGQWSEKLFF
TRBV7-9	.	TRBJ1-2	CASSVQGVYGYTF
TRBV27	.	TRBJ2-5	CASSLEGQETQYF
TRBV4-2	.	TRBJ1-5	CASSQIGDVVSQHF
TRBV11-2	.	TRBJ1-2	CASSYPGSGYTF
TRBV28	.	TRBJ1-1	CASSAGPGEAFF